This TCR beta chain came from a study of response to subunit inactivated influenza vaccine (dated by TCRdb to the late 2010s). For context, the study as a whole: The study used deep quantitative T cell receptor repertoire profiling to track responses to a trivalent subunit inactivated influenza vaccine.

As regards this clonotype: Its cognate antigen has yet to be identified. No quality values exist for individual bases; no much larger clone is one base distant.

Points the paper makes about the study in general: The authors suggested that each seasonal influenza vaccination may recruit only a limited number of new T cells.

CDR1 SNHLY and CDR2 FYNNEI were looked up in the germline V gene. The CDR3 runs 13 residues from the cysteine to the phenylalanine. Only the CDR3 region is kept as DNA, spanning 39 bases read in frame from base 1. V is pruned by 8 bases and J by 3 bases, leaving 7 bases of the junction without a gene match. The receptor library was made with RT-PCR. Reads for this sample came from an Illumina HiSeq 2500. The public reads were reanalyzed by TCRdb: fastp trimming at Q25, MiXCR alignment, in-frame beta chains only. A single entry per CDR3 protein holds the most common genes and DNA from its merged rows. For this sample there are a few hundred thousand distinct CDR3 sequences; 20% to 25% appear just once. The ten largest clonotypes hold under 13% of the sample.

The chain couples TRBV2 to TRBJ2-7; 7 bases in between match TRBD1. The sample was PBMCs from blood, taken 21 months after vaccination. The TCR sequence derives from a man between 50 and 75 years old who received an inactivated influenza vaccine. Donor details come from another sample of the same person, matched by shared clones. The bases read TGTGCCAGCTTACAGGGGCTGGACTACGAGCAGTACTTC. Its protein is CASLQGLDYEQYF.